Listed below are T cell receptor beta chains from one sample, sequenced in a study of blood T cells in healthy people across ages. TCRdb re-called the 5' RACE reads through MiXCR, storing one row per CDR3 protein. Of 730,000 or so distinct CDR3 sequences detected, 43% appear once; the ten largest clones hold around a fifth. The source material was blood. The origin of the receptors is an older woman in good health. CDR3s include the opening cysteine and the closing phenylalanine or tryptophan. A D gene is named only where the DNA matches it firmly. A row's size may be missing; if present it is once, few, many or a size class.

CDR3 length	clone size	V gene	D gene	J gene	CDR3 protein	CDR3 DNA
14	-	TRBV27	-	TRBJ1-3	CASRKAASGNTIYF	TGTGCCAGTAGAAAGGCAGCCTCTGGAAACACCATATATTTT
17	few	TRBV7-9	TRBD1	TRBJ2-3	CASSLDVRGISTDTQYF	TGTGCCAGCAGCTTAGACGTCAGGGGGATAAGCACAGATACGCAGTATTTT
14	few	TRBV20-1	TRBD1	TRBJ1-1	CSAPDAGGDTEAFF	TGCAGTGCTCCCGACGCAGGGGGCGACACTGAAGCTTTCTTT
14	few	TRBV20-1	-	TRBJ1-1	CSAPEGNRNTEAFF	TGCAGTGCTCCAGAGGGGAACCGGAACACTGAAGCTTTCTTT
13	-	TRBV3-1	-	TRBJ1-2	CASSPLAFYGYTF	TGTGCCAGCAGCCCTCTGGCGTTCTATGGCTACACCTTC
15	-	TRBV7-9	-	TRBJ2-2	CASSIYRDDTGELFF	TGTGCCAGCAGCATTTACCGGGACGACACCGGGGAGCTGTTTTTT
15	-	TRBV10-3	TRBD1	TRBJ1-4	CAISESTGDDEKLFF	TGTGCCATCAGTGAGTCGACAGGGGATGACGAAAAACTGTTTTTT
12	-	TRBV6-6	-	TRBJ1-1	CASSRDERPAFF	TGTGCCAGCAGTAGGGACGAAAGGCCAGCTTTCTTT
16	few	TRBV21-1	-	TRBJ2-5	CASSKEPRGGQETQYF	TGTGCCAGCAGCAAAGAACCGCGGGGGGGACAAGAGACCCAGTACTTC
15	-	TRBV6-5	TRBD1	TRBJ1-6	CASSLAGQGHSPLHF	TGTGCCAGCTCCCTTGCGGGACAGGGTCATTCACCCCTCCACTTT
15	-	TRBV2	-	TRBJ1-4	CASIPDSMSNEKLFF	TGTGCCAGCATTCCCGACTCAATGTCTAATGAAAAACTGTTTTTT
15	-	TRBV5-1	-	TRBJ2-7	CASSFRVTTYNEQYF	TGCGCCAGCAGCTTCAGGGTCACAACCTACAATGAGCAGTACTTC